This T cell receptor (beta chain) was recovered during a study of monozygotic twins with inflammatory bowel disease. Broader study findings: Resolution of different T cell subtypes was not achieved. Among IBD patients, TCRbeta diversity (inverse Simpson) was lower than in healthy co-twins. Relative to healthy twins, IBD patients had fewer clonotypes in common with others, a gap that was especially apparent with disease activity.

Notes on this clonotype: The target antigen is unknown.

Added by template switching were UMIs that each held a 6-nucleotide sample barcode. Reanalyzing the 5' RACE reads, TCRdb keeps one entry per CDR3 protein, without DNA. The table lists fewer than 200,000 distinct CDR3 sequences. The CDR3 sequence is 15 residues long. From germline, CDR1 is SGHKS and CDR2 YYEKEE (reference sequence). V usage is TRBV5-5 and J usage is TRBJ2-7; there is no DNA to check the TCRdb D call of TRBD2. This sequence was found in a human donor with ulcerative colitis or Crohn's disease, or a healthy co-twin of an affected twin (not recorded which). What was sequenced was blood. CDR3 in amino acids: CASSLVPVAEGEQYF. Filled out from reference TRBV5-5 and TRBJ2-7, the complete variable domain reads DAGVTQSPTHLIKTRGQQVTLRCSPISGHKSVSWYQQVLGQGPQFIFQYYEKEERGRGNFPDRFSARQFPNYSSELNVNALLLGDSALYLCASSLVPVAEGEQYFGPGTRLTVT.